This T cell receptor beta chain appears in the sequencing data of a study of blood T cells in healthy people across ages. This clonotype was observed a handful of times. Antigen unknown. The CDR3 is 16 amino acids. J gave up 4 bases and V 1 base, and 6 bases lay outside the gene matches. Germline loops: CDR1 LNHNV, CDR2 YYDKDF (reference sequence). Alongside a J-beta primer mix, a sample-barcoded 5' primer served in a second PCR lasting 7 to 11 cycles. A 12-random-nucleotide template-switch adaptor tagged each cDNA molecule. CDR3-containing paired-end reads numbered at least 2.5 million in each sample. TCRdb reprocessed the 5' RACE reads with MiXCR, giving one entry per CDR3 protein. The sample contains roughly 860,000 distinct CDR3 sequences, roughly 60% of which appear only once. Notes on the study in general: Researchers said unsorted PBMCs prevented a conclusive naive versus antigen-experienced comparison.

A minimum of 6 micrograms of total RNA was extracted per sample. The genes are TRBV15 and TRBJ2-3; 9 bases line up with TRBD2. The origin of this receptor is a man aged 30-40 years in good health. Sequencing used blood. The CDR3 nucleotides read TGTGCCACCAGCAGAGGAGCGGGGGGCGGCCCAGATACGCAGTATTTT. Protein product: CATSRGAGGGPDTQYF.